Sequencing of this T cell receptor (beta chain) was carried out in a study of CD8+ T cells in alopecia areata. Remarks on this clone: Its antigen is not known.

Reverse transcription of extracted RNA yielded cDNA, which provided the sequencing template. TCRdb keeps only in-frame clones here, not all; method: immunoSEQ multiplex PCR. This table has 90,000 to 100,000 clones, more than 35% appearing once. This CDR3 comprises 15 residues. The J segment lost 5 bases and the V segment lost 4 bases, leaving 6 bases of the junction unmatched. Germline V gives CDR1 SGHRS, CDR2 YFSETQ. Study-wide results and caveats: The study found higher clonality in lesional than normal scalp, especially in alopecia totalis/universalis.

This receptor was taken from a human donor with alopecia areata. Input material: CD4+ T cells sorted from blood. The chain couples TRBV5-1 to TRBJ2-5; 12 bases align to TRBD1. The CDR3 loop is CASSVGTGGWETQYF. The DNA of the CDR3 is TGCGCCAGCAGCGTAGGGACAGGGGGCTGGGAGACCCAGTACTTC.